This T cell receptor (beta chain) was captured by sequencing in a study of CD8+CD57+ T cells in acquired aplastic anemia. Overall study: Sorted CD4+ plus CD8+ cells gave DNA averaging approximately 2.9 ug.

The template used for profiling TCR beta VDJ and CDR3 was genomic DNA. TCRdb independently ran MiXCR on the reads; one entry per CDR3 protein. The top ten hold roughly 15% of the sample, which has approximately 58,000 distinct CDR3 sequences, roughly three fifths seen once. Patients who underwent sequencing had shown CD8+CD57+ cell expansion by flow cytometry. The study sampled blood from patients who had received no therapy. On this clonotype itself: Its specificity is not known.

Study-level findings and limits: Found in both controls and patients were fewer than 35 CD8+ CDR3 sequences.

CDR3 length equals 12 residues. Trimming pared 5 bases from V and 6 bases from J, leaving 8 bases between. CDR1 is ENHRY, CDR2 SYGVKD, per germline. This receptor was identified in a human donor with aplastic anemia. The source material was sorted CD4+, CD8+, or CD8+CD57+ T cells (not recorded which) from PBMCs. The rearrangement uses TRBV10-3 and TRBJ2-1; D may be TRBD2 (6 bases). The CDR3 reads CAISRLVNEQFF. The CDR3 DNA sequence: TGTGCCATCAGTAGACTAGTCAATGAGCAGTTCTTC.